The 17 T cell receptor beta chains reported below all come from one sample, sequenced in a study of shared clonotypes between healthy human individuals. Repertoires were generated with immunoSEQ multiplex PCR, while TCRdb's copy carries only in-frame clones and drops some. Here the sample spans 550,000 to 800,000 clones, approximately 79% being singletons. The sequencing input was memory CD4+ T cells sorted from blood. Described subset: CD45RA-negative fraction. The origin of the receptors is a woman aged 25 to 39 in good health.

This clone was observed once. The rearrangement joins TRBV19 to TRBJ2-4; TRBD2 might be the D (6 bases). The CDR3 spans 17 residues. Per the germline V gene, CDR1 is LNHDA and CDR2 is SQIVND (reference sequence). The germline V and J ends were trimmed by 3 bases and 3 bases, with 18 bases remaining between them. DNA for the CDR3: TGTGCCAGTAGTATTGGGACTCGGTCGTCAGGCAAAAACATTCAGTACTTC. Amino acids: CASSIGTRSSGKNIQYF. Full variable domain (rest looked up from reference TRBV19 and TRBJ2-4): DGGITQSPKYLFRKEGQNVTLSCEQNLNHDAMYWYRQDPGQGLRLIYYSQIVNDFQKGDIAEGYSVSREKKESFPLTVTSAQKNPTAFYLCASSIGTRSSGKNIQYFGAGTRLSVL.

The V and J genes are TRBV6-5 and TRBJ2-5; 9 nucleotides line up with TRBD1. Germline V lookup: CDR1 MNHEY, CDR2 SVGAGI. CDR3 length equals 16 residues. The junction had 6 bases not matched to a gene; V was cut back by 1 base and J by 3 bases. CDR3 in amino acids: CASSYCEQGAKETQYF. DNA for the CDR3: TGTGCCAGCAGTTACTGCGAACAGGGGGCTAAAGAGACCCAGTACTTC.

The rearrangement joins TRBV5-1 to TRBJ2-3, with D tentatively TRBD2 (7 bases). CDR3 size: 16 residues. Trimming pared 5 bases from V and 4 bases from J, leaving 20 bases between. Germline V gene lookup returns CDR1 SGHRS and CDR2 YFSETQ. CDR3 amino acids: CASSIRGAAYADTQYF. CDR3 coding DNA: TGCGCCAGCAGTATCCGGGGGGCAGCCTACGCAGATACGCAGTATTTT.

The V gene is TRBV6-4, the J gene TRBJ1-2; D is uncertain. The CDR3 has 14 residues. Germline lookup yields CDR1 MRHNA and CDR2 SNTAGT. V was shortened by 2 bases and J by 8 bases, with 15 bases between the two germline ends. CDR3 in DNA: TGTGCCAGCAGTGACAACCGGAGGCTTCTAGGCTACACCTTC. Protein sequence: CASSDNRRLLGYTF.

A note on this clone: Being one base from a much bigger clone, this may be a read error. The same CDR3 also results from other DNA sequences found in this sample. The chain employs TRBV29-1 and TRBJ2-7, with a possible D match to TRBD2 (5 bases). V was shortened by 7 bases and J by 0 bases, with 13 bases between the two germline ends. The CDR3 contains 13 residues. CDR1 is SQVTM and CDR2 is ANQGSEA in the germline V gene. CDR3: CSGVSGSSYEQYF. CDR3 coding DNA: TGCAGCGGTGTGAGTGGGAGCTCCTACGAGCAGTACTTC.

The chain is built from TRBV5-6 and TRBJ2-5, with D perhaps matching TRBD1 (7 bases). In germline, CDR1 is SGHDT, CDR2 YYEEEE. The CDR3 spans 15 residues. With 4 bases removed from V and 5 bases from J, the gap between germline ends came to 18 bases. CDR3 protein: CASSPLQGGGETQYF. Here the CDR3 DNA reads TGTGCCAGCAGCCCCCTCCAGGGGGGCGGGGAGACCCAGTACTTC.

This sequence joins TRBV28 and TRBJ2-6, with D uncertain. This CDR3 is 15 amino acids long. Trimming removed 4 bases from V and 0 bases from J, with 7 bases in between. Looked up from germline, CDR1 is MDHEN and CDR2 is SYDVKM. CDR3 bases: TGTGCCAGCAGTTATTCGCACTCTGGGGCCAACGTCCTGACTTTC. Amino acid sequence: CASSYSHSGANVLTF.

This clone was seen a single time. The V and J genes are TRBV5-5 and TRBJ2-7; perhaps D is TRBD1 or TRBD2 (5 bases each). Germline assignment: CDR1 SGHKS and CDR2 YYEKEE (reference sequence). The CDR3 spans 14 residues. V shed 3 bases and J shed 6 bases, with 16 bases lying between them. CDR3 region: CASSSGTGRVEQYF. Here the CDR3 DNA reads TGTGCCAGCAGCTCGGGGACCGGTCGGGTCGAGCAGTACTTC.

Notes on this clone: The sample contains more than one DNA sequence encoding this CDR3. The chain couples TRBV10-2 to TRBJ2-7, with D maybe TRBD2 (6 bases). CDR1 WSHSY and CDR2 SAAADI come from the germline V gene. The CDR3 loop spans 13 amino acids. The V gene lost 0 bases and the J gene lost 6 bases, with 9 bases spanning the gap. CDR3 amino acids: CASSESGGREQYF. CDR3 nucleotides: TGCGCCAGCAGTGAGTCCGGGGGTCGCGAGCAGTACTTC.

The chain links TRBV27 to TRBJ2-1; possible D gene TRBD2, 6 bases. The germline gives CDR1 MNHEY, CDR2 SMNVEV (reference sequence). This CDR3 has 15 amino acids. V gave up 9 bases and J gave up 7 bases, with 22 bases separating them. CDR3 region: CARLQGLLSVNEQFF. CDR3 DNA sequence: TGTGCCAGGCTCCAGGGACTCCTAAGTGTTAATGAGCAGTTCTTC.

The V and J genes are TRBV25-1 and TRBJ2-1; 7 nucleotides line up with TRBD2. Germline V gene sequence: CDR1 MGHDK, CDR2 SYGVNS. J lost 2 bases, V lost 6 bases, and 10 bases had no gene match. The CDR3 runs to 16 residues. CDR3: CASSARISGPYNEQFF. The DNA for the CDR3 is TGTGCCAGCAGCGCCCGTATTAGCGGGCCCTACAATGAGCAGTTCTTC.

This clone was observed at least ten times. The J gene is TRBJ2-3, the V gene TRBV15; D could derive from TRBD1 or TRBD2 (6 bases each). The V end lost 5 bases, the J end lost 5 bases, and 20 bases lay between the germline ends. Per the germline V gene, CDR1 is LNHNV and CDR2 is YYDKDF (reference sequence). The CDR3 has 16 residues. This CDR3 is CATSPKGGRIEDTQYF. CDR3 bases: TGTGCCACCAGCCCTAAAGGGGGGAGAATTGAAGATACGCAGTATTTT.

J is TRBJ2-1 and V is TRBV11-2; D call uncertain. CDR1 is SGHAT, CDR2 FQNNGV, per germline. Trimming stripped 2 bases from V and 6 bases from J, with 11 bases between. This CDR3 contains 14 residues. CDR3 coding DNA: TGTGCCAGCAGCTTAAGTGTTCAGATCAATGAGCAGTTCTTC. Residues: CASSLSVQINEQFF. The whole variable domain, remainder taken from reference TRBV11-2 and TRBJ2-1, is EAGVAQSPRYKIIEKRQSVAFWCNPISGHATLYWYQQILGQGPKLLIQFQNNGVVDDSQLPKDRFSAERLKGVDSTLKIQPAKLEDSAVYLCASSLSVQINEQFFGPGTRLTVL.

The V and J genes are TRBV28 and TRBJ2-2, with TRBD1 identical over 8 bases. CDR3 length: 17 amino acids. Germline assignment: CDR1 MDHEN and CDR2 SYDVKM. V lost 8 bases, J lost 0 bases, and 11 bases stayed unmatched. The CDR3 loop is CASLRTGTFANTGELFF. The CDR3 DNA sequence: TGTGCCAGCCTCAGGACAGGGACCTTCGCGAACACCGGGGAGCTGTTTTTT.

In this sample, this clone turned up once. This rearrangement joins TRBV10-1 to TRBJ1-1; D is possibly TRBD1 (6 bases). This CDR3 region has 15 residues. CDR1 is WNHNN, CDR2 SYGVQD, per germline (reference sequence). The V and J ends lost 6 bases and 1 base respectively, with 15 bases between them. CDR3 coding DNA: TGCGCCAGCAGCCCCAACAGGGTCGCGAACACTGAAGCTTTCTTT. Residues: CASSPNRVANTEAFF.

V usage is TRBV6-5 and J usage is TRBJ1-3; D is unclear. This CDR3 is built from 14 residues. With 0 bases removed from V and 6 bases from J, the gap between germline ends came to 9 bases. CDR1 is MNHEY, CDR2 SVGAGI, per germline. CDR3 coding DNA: TGTGCCAGCAGTTACTCGGCCTGGGAAAACACCATATATTTT. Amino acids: CASSYSAWENTIYF.

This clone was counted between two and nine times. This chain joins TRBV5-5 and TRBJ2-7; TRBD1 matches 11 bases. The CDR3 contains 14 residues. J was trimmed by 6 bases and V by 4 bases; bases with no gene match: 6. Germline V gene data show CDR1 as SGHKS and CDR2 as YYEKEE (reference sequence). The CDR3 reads CASSPPGTGGEQYF. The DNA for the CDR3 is TGTGCCAGCAGCCCACCCGGGACAGGGGGCGAGCAGTACTTC.